The 12 T cell receptor beta chains listed next were all sequenced from one sample in a study of blood T cell repertoires in COVID-19. Libraries were prepared by immunoSEQ multiplex PCR; TCRdb keeps only in-frame clonotypes and omits some of them. Of some 70,000 clones in the sample, approximately 90% were seen once. The sequenced sample was peripheral blood. The receptor set was obtained from a woman in her seventies with acute or convalescent COVID-19.

The rearrangement joins TRBV15 to TRBJ1-2, with D hard to call. Trimming left V 0 bases short and J 4 bases short, with 6 bases between. This CDR3 region has 13 residues. Germline V gene data show CDR1 as LNHNV and CDR2 as YYDKDF (reference sequence). The CDR3: CATSRDLVYGYTF. The CDR3 DNA reads TGTGCCACCAGCAGAGATCTAGTCTATGGCTACACCTTC.

This chain joins TRBV7-9 and TRBJ2-2, with D tentatively TRBD2 (7 bases). Germline V gives CDR1 SEHNR, CDR2 FQNEAQ (reference sequence). The CDR3 runs to 15 residues. V was shortened by 5 bases and J by 5 bases, with 15 bases between the two germline ends. The chain's CDR3 is CASSVVQGGTGELFF. CDR3 nucleotide sequence: TGTGCCAGCAGCGTCGTACAGGGAGGGACCGGGGAGCTGTTTTTT.

This clone was counted only a few times. V usage is TRBV19 and J usage is TRBJ2-7, with D maybe TRBD1 (6 bases). Trimming removed 8 bases at V and 5 bases at J, with 10 bases between. The CDR3 is 11 residues long. Germline assignment: CDR1 LNHDA and CDR2 SQIVND (reference sequence). CDR3 region: CASGSGDEQYF. The CDR3 DNA follows: TGTGCCAGTGGTTCAGGGGACGAGCAGTACTTC.

The V and J genes are TRBV10-3 and TRBJ2-3, with D unresolved. Germline V gives CDR1 ENHRY, CDR2 SYGVKD. The germline V and J ends were trimmed by 4 bases and 3 bases, with 8 bases remaining between them. This CDR3 is built from 13 residues. CDR3 amino acids: CAISARWTDTQYF. The CDR3 bases are TGTGCCATCAGTGCCCGGTGGACAGATACGCAGTATTTT.

This clone was found once. This CDR3 reads CASSLDRMTEAFF. CDR3 DNA sequence: TGTGCCAGCAGCTTAGACAGAATGACTGAAGCTTTCTTT. The chain employs TRBV11-3 and TRBJ1-1; D not certain. The ends were cut back, 0 bases at V and 5 bases at J, with 7 bases in the middle. The germline V gene has CDR1 SGHNT and CDR2 YENEEA. The CDR3 sequence is 13 residues long.

This clone was seen once. This sequence joins TRBV7-9 and TRBJ2-7, with D possibly being TRBD1 (5 bases). The CDR3 contains 14 residues. V was pared by 9 bases and J by 2 bases, with 17 bases between. Germline V CDR1 and CDR2: SEHNR, FQNEAQ (reference sequence). The CDR3, as DNA: TGTGCCAGTCACAAATCGGACATGACCTACGAGCAGTACTTC. It yields the protein CASHKSDMTYEQYF.

The chain recombines TRBV19 with TRBJ1-5; 10 bases are shared with TRBD1. There are 16 residues in the CDR3. Per germline, CDR1 LNHDA and CDR2 SQIVND (reference sequence). The V gene end was trimmed by 7 bases and the J gene end by 7 bases; junction bases not matched to a gene: 13. The CDR3 DNA reads TGTGCCAGTACTCCAACTGGACAGGGGGTTTGGCAGCCCCAGCATTTT. Amino acid sequence: CASTPTGQGVWQPQHF.

The genes are TRBV27 and TRBJ2-3, with 8 bases fitting TRBD2. Losses at the gene ends were 7 bases for V and 3 bases for J; bases not matched to a gene: 6. Germline loops: CDR1 MNHEY, CDR2 SMNVEV (reference sequence). The CDR3 runs to 14 residues. CDR3 coding DNA: TGTGCCAGCACTCCTAGCGGGTATACAGATACGCAGTATTTT. It is translated as CASTPSGYTDTQYF.

This clone was observed once. The chain couples TRBV6-5 to TRBJ1-2; D is perhaps TRBD1 (6 bases). CDR1 is MNHEY, CDR2 SVGAGI, per germline. This CDR3 region has 13 residues. Trimming left V 6 bases short and J 6 bases short, with 14 bases between. Here the CDR3 reads CASRKQGRDGYTF. The CDR3 coding sequence is TGTGCCAGCAGGAAACAGGGACGGGATGGCTACACCTTC.

The chain has TRBV28 and TRBJ1-5; TRBD1 might be the D (6 bases). The CDR3 loop spans 15 amino acids. From germline, CDR1 is MDHEN and CDR2 SYDVKM. The V gene lost 7 bases and the J gene lost 0 bases, with 13 bases spanning the gap. The CDR3 region is CASKRGQYSNQPQHF. Here the CDR3 DNA reads TGTGCCAGCAAACGAGGACAGTATAGCAATCAGCCCCAGCATTTT.

V is TRBV15 and J is TRBJ1-4, with D uncertain. The ends were cut back, 1 base at V and 7 bases at J, with 16 bases in the middle. Germline assignment: CDR1 LNHNV and CDR2 YYDKDF (reference sequence). The CDR3 runs 16 residues. The CDR3 is CATSRGTEGGGEKLFF. In DNA form, the CDR3 reads TGTGCCACCAGCAGAGGGACCGAGGGAGGCGGTGAAAAACTGTTTTTT.

The chain couples TRBV5-1 to TRBJ2-1; TRBD2 aligns across 9 bases. The CDR3 consists of 15 residues. In germline, CDR1 is SGHRS, CDR2 YFSETQ. Trimming at V came to 4 bases and at J to 0 bases, leaving 2 bases not matched to a gene. CDR3 loop: CASSRTSDSYNEQFF. CDR3 DNA: TGCGCCAGCAGCCGGACTAGCGACTCCTACAATGAGCAGTTCTTC.